The present T cell receptor beta chain was sequenced within a study of identifying expanded T cells in peripheral blood (dated by TCRdb to between 2018 and 2020). Context from the whole study: Separate aliquots of the same genomic DNA pool were sequenced to produce technical replicates, and four replicates were compared in pairs. Results the study describes overall, beyond this receptor: For all healthy donors, the variance in clone template counts between approximately two-week samples rose significantly as total template count increased. The binomial model flagged about 1.2 differentially abundant clones between technical replicates, compared with 15 to 17 over around two weeks and approximately 19 over around four weeks. The authors expected biological variance in healthy repertoires might increase further over much longer intervals such as months to years. Both the number of clones called differentially abundant and the false-positive rate were significantly reduced by the beta-binomial model across all healthy-donor time intervals.

The immunoSEQ Assay, which uses bias-controlled multiplex PCR amplification of genomic DNA, was used to profile TCRbeta CDR3 regions. Per the original workflow: To quantify the absolute abundance of each unique TCRbeta CDR3 region, the sequences were collapsed and filtered. Differential abundance was tested with two models: a binomial (Fisher-equivalent) model and a beta-binomial model that adds time-dependent variance fitted from healthy donors. Clones with fewer than 5 combined templates were removed, and differential abundance was called for clones with a Benjamini-Hochberg FDR below 0.01. Using the form v = (b*log(k)+a)^2, the beta-binomial variance was modeled as a function of the total template count across the two samples. Held by TCRdb, this immuneACCESS table contains in-frame sequences only and omits some clones. Under half of the omission traces to an unresolved V gene where checked; the cause of the rest is unknown. Clone size and the V and J calls come from that table; the DNA yielded D and trimming. Across this sample there are about 91,000 clones, with around 89% seen only once. The top ten clones comprise 4% of the sample.

During the collection period, no infections or other immune events were recorded for the healthy donors. To calibrate time-dependent variance in a beta-binomial model of T-cell clone differential abundance, blood repertoires from healthy donors were used as a training cohort. The training cohort comprised approximately 10 healthy donors, 3 female and 7 male. Donor ages ranged from about 29 to 70 years, with an average of about 41 years. Whole blood was collected from each healthy donor at three time points spaced about 14 days apart and obtained from a commercial supplier. For immunosequencing, genomic DNA was extracted from whole blood that had not been sorted. With regard to this clone: There is no known antigen for this receptor. No quality values exist for individual bases; no much larger clone is one base distant.

The CDR3, from cysteine to phenylalanine, totals 15 residues. The sequence is cut down to CDR3 DNA, 45 bases in frame from base 1. V is reduced by 2 bases and J by 0 bases, leaving a spacing of 9 bases between them. CDR1 and CDR2, looked up from the germline V gene, are MDHEN and SYDVKM. The sequence was collected from a person aged 18 to 75 in good health. Recombination linked TRBV28 to TRBJ2-3; a tentative D match to TRBD1 spans 5 bases. The sequenced sample was blood. Here is the DNA: TGTGCCAGCAGTTTACCAGGGCTTAGCACAGATACGCAGTATTTT. This codes for CASSLPGLSTDTQYF.